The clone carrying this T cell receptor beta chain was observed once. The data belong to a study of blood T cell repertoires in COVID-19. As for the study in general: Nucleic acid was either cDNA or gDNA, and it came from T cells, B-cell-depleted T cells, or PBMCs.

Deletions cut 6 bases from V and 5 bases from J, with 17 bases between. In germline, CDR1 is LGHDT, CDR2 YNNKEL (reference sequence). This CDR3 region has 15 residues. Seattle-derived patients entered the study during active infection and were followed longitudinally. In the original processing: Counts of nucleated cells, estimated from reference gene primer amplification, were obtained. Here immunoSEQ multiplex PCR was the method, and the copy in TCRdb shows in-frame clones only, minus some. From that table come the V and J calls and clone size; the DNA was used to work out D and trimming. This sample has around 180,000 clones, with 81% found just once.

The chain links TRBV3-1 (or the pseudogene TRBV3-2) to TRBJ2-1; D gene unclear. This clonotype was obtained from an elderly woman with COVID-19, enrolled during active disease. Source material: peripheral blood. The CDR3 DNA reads TGTGCCAGCAGGCTCTTGGGCTCGGTACACAATGAGCAGTTCTTC. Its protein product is CASRLLGSVHNEQFF.